What follows is one T cell receptor (beta chain) and its context. The antigen remains unidentified. This sample stems from a study of T cell responses to AZD1222 COVID-19 vaccine. CDR1 is SGHKS and CDR2 is YYEKEE in the germline V gene (reference sequence). Trimming pared 4 bases from V and 7 bases from J, leaving 15 bases between. The CDR3 has 14 residues. The repertoire was sequenced with immunoSEQ multiplex PCR; TCRdb's copy has only in-frame clones and lacks some. Of 200,000 or so clones listed, around 88% are singletons. Notes on the study in general: All repertoire sampling was performed exclusively after the peak T cell response. Donors, mostly white British, included more females; clonal diversity was possibly underestimated.

This chain connects TRBV5-5 to TRBJ1-5; perhaps TRBD1 as D (6 bases). The receptor comes from an adult in good health. Specimen: peripheral blood, collected on day 0 of AZD1222 vaccination. CDR3 residues: CASSHEGGSQPQHF. The DNA for the CDR3 is TGTGCCAGCAGCCACGAAGGGGGAAGCCAGCCCCAGCATTTT.